The text below deals with one TCR beta chain. This clonotype was detected only once. Its antigen remains undetermined. With a much larger clone just one base away, this may be a read error. CDR1 is given as SGHRS and CDR2 as YFSETQ, both from the germline V gene. Inclusive of the bounding cysteine and phenylalanine, the CDR3 is 14 residues long. Only the CDR3 DNA is retained, 42 bases long and in frame from the first base. Receptor libraries were prepared by 5' RACE. The sequencing machine was an Illumina HiSeq 2500. A second roughly 6 to 11 cycle PCR used a sample-barcoded 5' primer and a J-beta primer mix. A template-switch 5' adaptor carrying 12 random nucleotides introduced a unique molecular identifier onto each TCR beta cDNA molecule. Each sample yielded at least 2.5 million CDR3-containing paired-end reads. All of the RNA was converted into first-strand cDNA using the Mint cDNA synthesis kit, with a TRBC-specific oligonucleotide serving as the primer. After uracil-DNA glycosylase treatment, a first 18-cycle PCR used universal primers M1SS and BC2_uni_R on all cDNA. In the source study's methods: Each sample was normalized by randomly selecting 1 million high-quality reads, each carrying a distinct molecular identifier. Instead of being binned into consensus sequences, reads that shared molecular identifiers were thrown out. CDR3 identification, clonotype clustering and error correction used MiTCR with a Q25 quality threshold and the strictest error-elimination algorithm. A nonparametric unseen species model with Euler transformation was used to estimate lower-bound total TCR beta diversity. The raw public data were reprocessed by TCRdb itself: fastp quality trimming at Q25, MiXCR clonotype calling, in-frame beta chains only. Entries that share a CDR3 protein sequence are merged under the most common genes and DNA. The V and J calls shown here were made by TCRdb, not taken from the authors' results. The sample profile shows about 1.1 million distinct CDR3 sequences; less than 45% of them were found once. The ten largest clones capture roughly 13% of the sample.

This record belongs to a study of blood T cells in healthy people across ages (dated by TCRdb to between 2014 and 2017). The study in broad terms: Template switching captured roughly one uniquely barcoded TCR beta cDNA molecule per two T cells in model experiments. The study analyzed two additional independent replicas of 1 million unique cDNA reads from the same blood draw for two donors, one aged 18 to 30 and one aged 80 or older. The donors were divided into four age groups: young (average approximately 17 years), middle-aged (roughly 40), aged (about 62) and long-lived (roughly 82). Using deep sequencing normalized with unique cDNA molecular identifiers, the study measured how TCR beta repertoire diversity changes with age. Donors of different ages were randomly distributed across sequencing lanes to avoid experimental bias.

The approximately 39 donors, aged about 6 to 95 years, were systemically healthy Caucasian individuals from Russia. Each donor gave around 9.9 milliliters of peripheral blood, collected into EDTA-treated Vacutainer tubes. Ficoll-Paque density-gradient centrifugation was used to isolate PBMCs, with at least 7 million obtained per sample. Trizol reagent was used to extract total RNA from the PBMCs, yielding at least 6 micrograms per sample. Naive CD45RAhigh/CD27high T cell percentages were measured by flow cytometry on a PBMC aliquot from every donor. General conclusions and limits of the study: The long-lived group showed more naive CD4+ T cells, fewer expanded clones and increased TCR diversity than the aged group, suggesting age selection. The percentage of naive T cells measured by flow cytometry correlated strongly with observed TCR beta diversity. Observed TCR beta diversity per million T cells fell roughly linearly with age, and a significant reduction was already apparent by age around 44. Estimates of total diversity based on one million sequenced T cells were regarded as lower bounds and as underestimates. Since profiling was done on bulk unsorted PBMCs, naive and antigen-experienced compartments could not be conclusively compared. Donor CMV infection status was unknown, potentially confounding age-related changes in expanded clonotypes.

The source is a young man in good health. The sequencing input was blood. This chain joins TRBV5-1 to TRBJ2-3, and TRBD1 aligns with 7 junction nucleotides. The CDR3 corresponds to CASSSGQDTGTQYF. Here is the DNA: TGCGCCAGCAGCTCCGGACAGGACACAGGTACGCAGTATTTT.